The rows below give T cell receptor beta chains drawn from one sample of a study of cytomegalovirus exposure and HLA in healthy donors. The method was immunoSEQ multiplex PCR; TCRdb's version includes in-frame clones alone and lacks a portion of them. The repertoire consists of under 150,000 clones, with about 80% occurring once and the leading ten covering around 3%. Sequencing was done on a sample of PBMCs. The receptors were sampled from a boy younger than 10 in good health and CMV-seronegative. The CDR3 runs from the conserved cysteine through the conserved F or W. The D gene is left open where the match is weak. Size tells how often a clone was seen (once, few, many) or the class of an expanded clone, and some rows leave it out.

TRBJ2-1,-,TRBV6-6,-,TGTGCCAGCATCGGACAGCTACTCTACAATGAGCAGTTCTTC,CASIGQLLYNEQFF
TRBJ2-1,-,TRBV12-1,-,TGTGCCAGCAGCTTAGACAGGGGGCGCGGAGCGGGAGTCGATGAGCAGTTCTTC,CASSLDRGRGAGVDEQFF
TRBJ2-7,-,TRBV7-9,-,TGTGCCAGCAGCCCCCCCGTGTCCTCCTACGAGCAGTACTTC,CASSPPVSSYEQYF
TRBJ1-5,-,TRBV19,-,TGTGCCAGTAGTACCCCCTTTAGGGACACCCTAAATCAGCCCCAGCATTTT,CASSTPFRDTLNQPQHF
TRBJ2-2,-,TRBV4-3,-,TGCGCCAGCAGCCAAGAGGCGCAGGGGTACTTCGGGGAGCTGTTTTTT,CASSQEAQGYFGELFF
TRBJ1-3,-,TRBV2,-,TGTGCCAGCAGTGAACAGGCCGGGGGTGGAAACACCATATATTTT,CASSEQAGGGNTIYF
TRBJ2-3,TRBD2,TRBV6-4,few,TGTGCCAGCAGCTCTAGCGGGGTAGATACGCAGTATTTT,CASSSSGVDTQYF
TRBJ2-7,TRBD1,TRBV30,-,TGTGCCTGGATTGGGCCCTTGGGGACAGCCTACGAGCAGTACTTC,CAWIGPLGTAYEQYF
TRBJ1-1,TRBD1,TRBV27,-,TGTGCCAGCAGTCCCAGGGACAGGGAAGCTTTCTTT,CASSPRDREAFF
TRBJ1-2,TRBD1,TRBV9,-,TGTGCCAGCCGTGGGACAGGTATTAACTATGGCTACACCTTC,CASRGTGINYGYTF
TRBJ2-6,-,TRBV6-4,few,TGTGCCAGCAGTCGAGATCCTGGGGCCAACGTCCTGACTTTC,CASSRDPGANVLTF
TRBJ1-4,-,TRBV27,-,TGTGCCAGCAGTCCCCGAGGGGGATGGGAAACTAATGAAAAACTGTTTTTT,CASSPRGGWETNEKLFF
TRBJ1-1,-,TRBV28,-,TGTGCCAGCAGCTTCCCCAGGGGTTGGACTGAAGCTTTCTTT,CASSFPRGWTEAFF
TRBJ2-1,-,TRBV28,-,TGTGCCAGCAGTTTATGGCAGAATGAGCAGTTCTTC,CASSLWQNEQFF
TRBJ1-2,-,TRBV10-3,-,TGTGCCATCAGTGGGGCGAATAACTATGGCTACACCTTC,CAISGANNYGYTF
TRBJ1-3,-,TRBV19,-,TGTGCCAGTAGTTCCCGGGGTCAAGACTCTGGAAACACCATATATTTT,CASSSRGQDSGNTIYF
TRBJ1-2,TRBD1,TRBV6-1,-,TGTGCCAGCAGTGCAGGGGGCTATGGCTACACCTTC,CASSAGGYGYTF
TRBJ2-2,-,TRBV5-1,-,TGCGCCAGCAGCTTCACCGGGGGCGGGGAGCTGTTTTTT,CASSFTGGGELFF
TRBJ1-5,-,TRBV15,-,TGTGCCACCAGCCTTGAGGCAGGGAGCAATCAGCCCCAGCATTTT,CATSLEAGSNQPQHF
TRBJ2-1,TRBD2,TRBV6-4,-,TGTGCCAGCAGTGACAAGGGGACTAGCGGCTACAATGAGCAGTTCTTC,CASSDKGTSGYNEQFF
TRBJ2-1,TRBD2,TRBV6-1,-,TGTGCCAGCATACAAAAGACTAGCGGGGGGCATGAGCAGTTCTTC,CASIQKTSGGHEQFF
TRBJ1-1,-,TRBV27,-,TGTGCCAGCACAACCGTGGGGGGACTGAGTTACACTGAAGCTTTCTTT,CASTTVGGLSYTEAFF
TRBJ2-1,TRBD2,TRBV7-6,-,TGTGCCAGCAGCCCCACTAGCGGGGCCTACAATGAGCAGTTCTTC,CASSPTSGAYNEQFF
TRBJ2-2,TRBD2,TRBV7-9,once,TGTGCCAGCAGAACTAGACGGGGGGTCACGAACACCGGGGAGCTGTTTTTT,CASRTRRGVTNTGELFF
TRBJ1-2,-,TRBV29-1,-,TGCAGCGCCGCGGACTGGACCTATGGCTACACCTTC,CSAADWTYGYTF
TRBJ1-3,TRBD1,TRBV7-6,-,TGTGCCAGCAGCTCCTCGGGACAGGGAATATCTGGAAACACCATATATTTT,CASSSSGQGISGNTIYF
TRBJ2-7,TRBD2,TRBV7-9,once,TGTGCCAGCGGCCCTCCAGTTAGCGGGCCCCCGGGTGAGCAGTACTTC,CASGPPVSGPPGEQYF
TRBJ1-2,-,TRBV6-4,-,TGTGCCAGCAGTCGCGGGGAGGGGGATGGCTACACCTTC,CASSRGEGDGYTF
TRBJ1-1,-,TRBV18,-,TGTGCCAGCTCACCGAGGGAGACTGAAGCTTTCTTT,CASSPRETEAFF
TRBJ2-2,TRBD2,TRBV15,-,TGTGCCACCAGCCCCAACGGGGGGGTAACCGGGGAGCTGTTTTTT,CATSPNGGVTGELFF